The entry below gives a single TCR beta chain sequence along with its context. The entry originates in a study of T cell changes during pregnancy in multiple sclerosis. This table comes from immunoSEQ multiplex PCR, and its TCRdb copy is limited to in-frame clones, with some not included. This table has around 80,000 clones, 90% to 95% appearing once. This CDR3 has 14 amino acids. V lost 1 base, J lost 2 bases, and 8 bases lay in between. The germline V gene encodes CDR1 SEHNR and CDR2 FQNEAQ (reference sequence). The chain has TRBV7-9 and TRBJ1-1; possible D gene TRBD1, 6 bases. The TCR originated in a female donor in good health, enrolled as a control in a pregnancy study. The material sequenced was peripheral blood, taken in the second trimester of pregnancy. The CDR3 nucleotides read TGTGCCAGCAGCTTAGTGGGGACAAACACTGAAGCTTTCTTT. Translation gives CASSLVGTNTEAFF. Full variable domain (rest looked up from reference TRBV7-9 and TRBJ1-1): DTGVSQNPRHKITKRGQNVTFRCDPISEHNRLYWYRQTLGQGPEFLTYFQNEAQLEKSRLLSDRFSAERPKGSFSTLEIQRTEQGDSAMYLCASSLVGTNTEAFFGQGTRLTVV.